A selection of T cell receptor beta chains follows, all from one sample in a study of blood T cell repertoires in COVID-19. Profiling relied on immunoSEQ multiplex PCR, and the TCRdb table lists in-frame clones only, not all of them. The profile shows about 91,000 clones, around 90% of them singletons. The specimen was peripheral blood. The receptors come from a woman between 65 and 79 years old with acute or convalescent COVID-19. Each CDR3 is given with its conserved first and last residue. The order of the fields is V gene, clone size, J gene, D gene, CDR3 protein, CDR3 DNA. A D gene is named only where the DNA matches it firmly. The size entry is marked missing in some rows and otherwise reads once, few, many or a size class.

TRBV6-5	few	TRBJ2-7	.	CASSTLSTPSYEQYF	TGTGCCAGCAGTACCTTATCGACACCGTCCTACGAGCAGTACTTC
TRBV5-1	.	TRBJ2-6	TRBD1	CASSTGQGAGGANVLTF	TGCGCCAGCAGCACGGGACAGGGGGCAGGTGGGGCCAACGTCCTGACTTTC
TRBV6-4	once	TRBJ1-2	TRBD1	CASSETRTGQGASSGYTF	TGTGCCAGCAGTGAAACGCGTACCGGACAGGGGGCTTCATCTGGCTACACCTTC
TRBV28	once	TRBJ2-7	TRBD1	CASKPGQDRYEQYF	TGTGCCAGCAAACCGGGACAGGACAGGTACGAGCAGTACTTC
TRBV2	few	TRBJ2-1	TRBD2	CASSVRLAAYNEQFF	TGTGCCAGCAGTGTCCGACTAGCGGCGTACAATGAGCAGTTCTTC
TRBV30	.	TRBJ1-4	.	CAWSGSNEKLFF	TGTGCCTGGAGTGGCAGTAATGAAAAACTGTTTTTT
TRBV6-5	.	TRBJ1-2	.	CASRKDSFYGYTF	TGTGCCAGCAGAAAGGACAGCTTCTATGGCTACACCTTC
TRBV5-4	.	TRBJ1-2	TRBD1	CASRGGHYGYTF	TGTGCCAGCAGAGGGGGCCACTATGGCTACACCTTC
TRBV14	.	TRBJ2-7	TRBD1	CASSRLDRTYEQYF	TGTGCCAGCAGCCGGTTGGACAGGACCTACGAGCAGTACTTC
TRBV5-4	.	TRBJ2-7	TRBD1	CASSSTGSAYEQYF	TGTGCCAGCAGCTCGACAGGGTCGGCCTACGAGCAGTACTTC
TRBV19	.	TRBJ2-3	TRBD2	CASSIGAGETDTQYF	TGTGCCAGTAGTATTGGAGCGGGAGAGACAGATACGCAGTATTTT
TRBV7-3	.	TRBJ2-5	.	CASSPQPGGPETQYF	TGTGCCAGCAGCCCCCAACCCGGGGGGCCGGAGACCCAGTACTTC
TRBV12-3/TRBV12-4	once	TRBJ1-5	.	CASSLATNQPQHF	TGTGCCAGCAGTTTAGCCACAAATCAGCCCCAGCATTTT
TRBV2	few	TRBJ1-5	TRBD1	CASRYGTGGDQPQHF	TGTGCCAGCAGGTACGGGACAGGAGGCGATCAGCCCCAGCATTTT
TRBV5-5	.	TRBJ2-7	TRBD1	CASSLRTGLTYEQYF	TGTGCCAGCAGCCTCAGGACAGGTCTTACCTACGAGCAGTACTTC
TRBV27	.	TRBJ2-2	.	CASSLVVVRTAFPGELFF	TGTGCCAGCAGTTTAGTGGTCGTACGGACAGCCTTCCCCGGGGAGCTGTTTTTT
TRBV9	.	TRBJ2-3	.	CASSVEGLEVVTDTQYF	TGTGCCAGCAGCGTAGAAGGATTGGAGGTCGTCACAGATACGCAGTATTTT
TRBV5-1	.	TRBJ2-5	TRBD2	CASSLGGLAGGLQETQYF	TGCGCCAGCAGCTTGGGAGGACTAGCGGGGGGTCTACAAGAGACCCAGTACTTC
TRBV3-1/TRBV3-2	.	TRBJ1-5	TRBD1	CASSHRGHQPQHF	TGTGCCAGCAGCCACAGGGGGCATCAGCCCCAGCATTTT
TRBV24-1	.	TRBJ1-4	TRBD1	CATSAADRAEKLFF	TGTGCCACCAGCGCTGCGGACAGGGCTGAAAAACTGTTTTTT
TRBV18	few	TRBJ2-1	.	CASSPQEGNEQFF	TGTGCCAGCTCACCACAGGAGGGAAATGAGCAGTTCTTC
TRBV3-1/TRBV3-2	.	TRBJ2-7	.	CASSQKTGSQYF	TGTGCCAGCAGCCAAAAAACGGGGTCCCAGTACTTC
TRBV7-6	.	TRBJ2-6	TRBD1	CASSGGTGESGANVLTF	TGTGCCAGCAGCGGTGGGACAGGGGAATCTGGGGCCAACGTCCTGACTTTC
TRBV4-1	few	TRBJ1-5	.	CASRSGTNSNQPQHF	TGCGCCAGCAGGTCCGGGACAAATAGCAATCAGCCCCAGCATTTT
TRBV5-4	.	TRBJ1-1	.	CASSTESGHLIQAFF	TGTGCCAGCAGCACAGAGTCGGGACACTTAATACAAGCTTTCTTT
TRBV19	.	TRBJ2-3	.	CASKTQTSTDTQYF	TGTGCCAGTAAGACACAAACTAGCACAGATACGCAGTATTTT
TRBV5-4	.	TRBJ2-3	.	CASSLEGATDTQYF	TGTGCCAGCAGCTTGGAAGGGGCCACAGATACGCAGTATTTT
TRBV24-1	once	TRBJ2-3	.	CATSEKTTSTDTQYF	TGTGCCACCAGTGAAAAAACTACTAGCACAGATACGCAGTATTTT
TRBV28	.	TRBJ2-7	TRBD2	CASSAAGVSYEQYF	TGTGCCAGCAGCGCGGCGGGGGTCTCCTACGAGCAGTACTTC
TRBV19	.	TRBJ1-2	TRBD1	CASSRTGYGYTF	TGTGCCAGTTCAAGGACAGGCTATGGCTACACCTTC
TRBV5-1	.	TRBJ2-5	.	CASSRTEGRKTQYF	TGCGCCAGCAGCCGAACGGAGGGACGAAAGACCCAGTACTTC
TRBV9	.	TRBJ1-1	TRBD1	CASSPPGTGAPVGAFF	TGTGCCAGCAGCCCCCCCGGGACAGGGGCTCCGGTGGGGGCTTTCTTT
TRBV6-6	.	TRBJ2-7	TRBD2	CASSYGTSGSYEQYF	TGTGCCAGCAGTTACGGTACTAGCGGGAGCTACGAGCAGTACTTC
TRBV9	.	TRBJ2-1	.	CASSVDPTGDEQFF	TGTGCCAGCAGCGTAGATCCCACGGGGGATGAGCAGTTCTTC
TRBV30	.	TRBJ2-1	TRBD2	CAWSEGLAGYNEQFF	TGTGCCTGGAGTGAGGGACTAGCGGGATACAATGAGCAGTTCTTC
TRBV7-6	.	TRBJ2-1	.	CASSPGVGEVYNEQFF	TGTGCCAGCAGCCCCGGGGTGGGGGAGGTTTACAATGAGCAGTTCTTC
TRBV5-1	.	TRBJ1-6	TRBD1	CASSLIWDRVSASPLHF	TGCGCCAGCAGCTTGATCTGGGACAGGGTATCGGCCTCACCCCTCCACTTT
TRBV7-9	.	TRBJ2-5	TRBD2	CASSFQLAGFAQYF	TGTGCCAGCAGCTTTCAACTAGCGGGGTTTGCCCAGTACTTC
TRBV27	.	TRBJ1-4	.	CASRRTGFEKLFF	TGTGCCAGCAGACGAACAGGTTTCGAAAAACTGTTTTTT
TRBV28	.	TRBJ1-2	.	CASSSYTRGYGYTF	TGTGCCAGCAGTTCCTACACTCGGGGCTATGGCTACACCTTC
TRBV3-1/TRBV3-2	.	TRBJ2-2	TRBD1	CASSQDRTGSGELFF	TGTGCCAGCAGCCAAGACAGGACAGGGTCCGGGGAGCTGTTTTTT
TRBV28	.	TRBJ1-5	.	CASSWEIDQPQHF	TGTGCCAGCAGTTGGGAGATAGATCAGCCCCAGCATTTT
TRBV2	.	TRBJ1-1	.	CASSDEWNTEAFF	TGTGCCAGCAGTGACGAGTGGAACACTGAAGCTTTCTTT
TRBV5-6	few	TRBJ1-6	.	CASSSWGEGSYNSPLHF	TGTGCCAGCAGCTCCTGGGGGGAGGGCTCCTATAATTCACCCCTCCACTTT
TRBV29-1	.	TRBJ1-1	.	CSVQDGNTEAFF	TGCAGCGTTCAAGACGGGAACACTGAAGCTTTCTTT
TRBV28	.	TRBJ1-4	.	CASSLSGFNEKLFF	TGTGCCAGCAGTTTGTCAGGCTTTAATGAAAAACTGTTTTTT
TRBV6-5	.	TRBJ1-1	TRBD1	CASSYVSGGAGTEAFF	TGTGCCAGCAGTTACGTGTCAGGGGGCGCCGGGACTGAAGCTTTCTTT
TRBV12-3/TRBV12-4	.	TRBJ1-4	.	CASGRERKLFF	TGTGCCAGCGGGAGGGAGAGAAAACTGTTTTTT
TRBV2	.	TRBJ1-3	TRBD1	CASSGQGVLSGNTIYF	TGTGCCAGCTCCGGACAGGGGGTGCTCTCTGGAAACACCATATATTTT
TRBV15	.	TRBJ2-3	.	CATSPEGIRIITDTQYF	TGTGCCACCAGCCCCGAAGGTATCAGGATAATCACAGATACGCAGTATTTT
TRBV19	.	TRBJ1-1	TRBD1	CASSPQRKTGVTEAFF	TGTGCCAGTAGTCCCCAACGTAAGACAGGGGTAACTGAAGCTTTCTTT